The present T cell receptor beta chain was sequenced within a study of Graves' ophthalmopathy and Graves' hyperthyroidism (dated by TCRdb to 2017 to 2018). A note on the overall study: Peripheral blood was collected before any treatment was given, at the time of initial diagnosis. Following sample collection, hyperthyroidism patients were given methimazole at a starting dose of 30 mg daily, and ophthalmopathy patients were given high-dose intravenous methylprednisolone. For independent validation, a separate cohort was made up of 18 to 20 hyperthyroidism patients plus 17 patients who later progressed from hyperthyroidism to ophthalmopathy. In total, 135 blood samples were TCR-sequenced: fewer than 50 ophthalmopathy, 80 or so hyperthyroidism and some 17 hyperthyroidism-to-ophthalmopathy patients. The study used TCR beta repertoire signatures to distinguish Graves' ophthalmopathy from Graves' hyperthyroidism and to predict progression to ophthalmopathy. A discovery set of 95 to 100 patients (under 45 ophthalmopathy, 55 to 65 stable hyperthyroidism) was enrolled to explore V-J signatures distinguishing ophthalmopathy from hyperthyroidism. T-cell repertoires of thyroid tissue and blood were compared in several hyperthyroidism patients.

For repertoire sequencing, TCR beta CDR3 regions were amplified from RNA transcripts. The first round was an RT-PCR using HTBI primers with the Qiagen OneStep RT-PCR kit, and this first round was followed by a second-round multiplex PCR, then size selection and purification. Libraries were sequenced paired-end with 100 bp reads on an Illumina HiSeq2000. The study's processing was this. Reads were processed with SOAPnuke, discarding reads with adapters, uncalled bases, mean Phred below 15, or no exact constant-primer or identifier match. COPE v1.2.5 was used to merge high-quality paired reads. Unique nucleotide sequences were defined as clonotypes and aligned to IMGT TRB V, D and J references using MiTCR v1.1. Analysis was restricted to V-J combinations with a frequency above 0.0001, which covered about 99% of repertoires. A TCR clonal expansion and chaos score per V-J combination was defined as the ratio of F50 clonal expansion to chaos observed in the TCRdist matrix. Welch's t-statistics and random forest were used to reduce features to more than ten V-J combinations, which were fed into a naive Bayes classifier. The Morisita-Horn index was used to measure how similar the thyroid and blood repertoires were. TCRdb redid the processing of the public reads, applying fastp at Q25 and MiXCR, and retained in-frame beta chains. Merged by CDR3 protein, the rows form single entries marked with the most common genes and DNA. TCRdb assigned the V and J calls; the authors' analysis was not used. The sample contains a few hundred thousand distinct CDR3 sequences, about a sixth of them found a single time. Jointly, the top ten make up roughly 2.3% of the sample.

V loses 5 bases, J loses 0 bases, and the germline ends lie 11 bases apart. CDR3 length: 16 amino acids, cysteine to phenylalanine. The CDR3 DNA has 48 bases and is translated from base 1. CDR1 and CDR2 are read off the germline V gene as SNHLY and FYNNEI. A patient counted as having stable hyperthyroidism if there was no progression to ophthalmopathy within 18 months of follow-up. The hyperthyroidism patients were 18 to 65 years old and newly diagnosed, with a disease duration of less than 2 months. Patients were excluded if they had other autoimmune diseases, uncontrolled infections, pregnancy or lactation. Diagnosis was based on clinical symptoms, serum thyroxine, TRAb, thyroid ultrasound and orbital computed tomography. Using Ficoll-Paque density gradient centrifugation, PBMCs were isolated from 9.5 to 10 ml of fresh peripheral blood. Trizol reagent was used to extract the total RNA, and its quality was then checked on an Agilent 2100 Bioanalyzer.

The sample holds many counts of this clonotype. Its antigen specificity is not known. No much larger clone exists at a distance of one base, and base qualities are not known. Summary of the overall study and its limitations: Most of the expanded thyroid clonotypes with a frequency above 0.001 were also detected in blood, and it was suggested that the thyroid immune response may be reflected by blood repertoires. No statistical method was used to predetermine the sample size, and group allocation was not hidden from the investigators. Ophthalmopathy was separated from stable hyperthyroidism by the 13-signature model with about 85% sensitivity and about 81% specificity in cross-validation and with 80%/75% in the test set. In validation, the model predicted ophthalmopathy progression with roughly 68% sensitivity and roughly 72% specificity; some 13 predicted patients were CT-confirmed with GO in a median of approximately 6.2 months.

This clonotype was sampled from an adult woman with stable Graves' hyperthyroidism. The chain joins TRBV2 to TRBJ2-6; TRBD2 is perhaps the D gene, given 6 matching bases. The sequenced sample consisted of peripheral blood. The nucleotide sequence reads TGTGCCAGCAGTCGGGACTGGGACTCTGGGGCCAACGTCCTGACTTTC. Its translation reads: CASSRDWDSGANVLTF.